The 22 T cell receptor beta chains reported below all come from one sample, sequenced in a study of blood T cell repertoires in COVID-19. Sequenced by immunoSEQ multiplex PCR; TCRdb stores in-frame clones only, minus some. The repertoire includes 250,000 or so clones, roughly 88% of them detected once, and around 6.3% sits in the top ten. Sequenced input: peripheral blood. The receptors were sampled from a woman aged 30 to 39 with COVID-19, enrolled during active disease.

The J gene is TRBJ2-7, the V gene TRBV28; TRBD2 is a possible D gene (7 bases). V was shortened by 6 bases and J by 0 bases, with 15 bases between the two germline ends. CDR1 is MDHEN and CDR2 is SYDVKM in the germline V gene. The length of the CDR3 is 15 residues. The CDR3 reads CASRKRGGLSYEQYF. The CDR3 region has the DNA TGTGCCAGCAGAAAGAGGGGGGGGCTCTCCTACGAGCAGTACTTC.

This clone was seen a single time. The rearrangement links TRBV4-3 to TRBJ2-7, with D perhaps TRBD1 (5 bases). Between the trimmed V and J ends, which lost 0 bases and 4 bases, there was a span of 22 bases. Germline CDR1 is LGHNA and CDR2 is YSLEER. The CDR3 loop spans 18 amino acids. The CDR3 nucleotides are TGCGCCAGCAGCCAAGATCGGCCAGGCTCGGACATAAAATACGAGCAGTACTTC. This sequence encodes CASSQDRPGSDIKYEQYF.

The CDR3 DNA reads as TGCGCCAGCAGCTTCCAGGGCGCGACTAGCGGGGAAGATACGCAGTATTTT. Residues: CASSFQGATSGEDTQYF. This chain uses TRBV5-1 with TRBJ2-3, with TRBD2 identical over 11 bases. Germline V gene lookup returns CDR1 SGHRS and CDR2 YFSETQ. This CDR3 has 17 residues. Trimming removed 2 bases from V and 5 bases from J; junction bases left unmatched: 10.

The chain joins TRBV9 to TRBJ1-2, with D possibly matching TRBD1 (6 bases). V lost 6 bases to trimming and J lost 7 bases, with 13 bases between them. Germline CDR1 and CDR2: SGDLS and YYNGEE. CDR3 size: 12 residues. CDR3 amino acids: CASTRQAGGYTF. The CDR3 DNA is TGTGCCAGCACCAGACAGGCCGGTGGCTACACCTTC.

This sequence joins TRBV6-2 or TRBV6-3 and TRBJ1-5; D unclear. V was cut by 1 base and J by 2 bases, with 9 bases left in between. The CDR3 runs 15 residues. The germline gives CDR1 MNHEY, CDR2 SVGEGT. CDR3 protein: CASSYYPGGNQPQHF. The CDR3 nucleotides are TGTGCCAGCAGTTACTACCCCGGGGGCAATCAGCCCCAGCATTTT.

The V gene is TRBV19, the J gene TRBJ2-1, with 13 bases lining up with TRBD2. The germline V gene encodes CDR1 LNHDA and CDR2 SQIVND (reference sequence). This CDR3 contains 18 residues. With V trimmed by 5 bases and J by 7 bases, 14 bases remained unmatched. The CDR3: CASSSSPPLAGGPNEQFF. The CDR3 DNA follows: TGTGCCAGTAGTTCTTCTCCCCCACTAGCGGGAGGGCCAAATGAGCAGTTCTTC. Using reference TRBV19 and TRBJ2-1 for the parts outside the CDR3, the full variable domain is DGGITQSPKYLFRKEGQNVTLSCEQNLNHDAMYWYRQDPGQGLRLIYYSQIVNDFQKGDIAEGYSVSREKKESFPLTVTSAQKNPTAFYLCASSSSPPLAGGPNEQFFGPGTRLTVL.

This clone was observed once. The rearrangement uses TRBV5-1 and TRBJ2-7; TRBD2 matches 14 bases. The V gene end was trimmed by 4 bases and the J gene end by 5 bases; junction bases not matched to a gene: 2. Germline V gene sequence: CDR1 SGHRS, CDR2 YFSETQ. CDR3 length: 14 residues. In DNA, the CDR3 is TGCGCCAGCAGCCAGGGACTAGCGGGGGACGAGCAGTACTTC. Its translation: CASSQGLAGDEQYF. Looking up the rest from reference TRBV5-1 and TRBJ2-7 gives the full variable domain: KAGVTQTPRYLIKTRGQQVTLSCSPISGHRSVSWYQQTPGQGLQFLFEYFSETQRNKGNFPGRFSGRQFSNSRSEMNVSTLELGDSALYLCASSQGLAGDEQYFGPGTRLTVT.

The CDR3 protein is CATSEEINSYEQYF. In DNA form, the CDR3 reads TGTGCCACCTCAGAAGAAATTAACTCCTACGAGCAGTACTTC. The V gene is TRBV6-5, the J gene TRBJ2-7; D remains unclear. CDR3 size: 14 residues. Trimming cost V 10 bases and J 0 bases, with 16 bases left between them. Germline CDR1 reads MNHEY; CDR2 reads SVGAGI.

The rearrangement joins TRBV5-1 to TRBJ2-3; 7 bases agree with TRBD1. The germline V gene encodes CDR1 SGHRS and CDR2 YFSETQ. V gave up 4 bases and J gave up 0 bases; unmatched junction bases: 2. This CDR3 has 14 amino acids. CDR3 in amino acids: CASSQGQSTDTQYF. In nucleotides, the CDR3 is TGCGCCAGCAGCCAGGGACAGAGCACAGATACGCAGTATTTT.

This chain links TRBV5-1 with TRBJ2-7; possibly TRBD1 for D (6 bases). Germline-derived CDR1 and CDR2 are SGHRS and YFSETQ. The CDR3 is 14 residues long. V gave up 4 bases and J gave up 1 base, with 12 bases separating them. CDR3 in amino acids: CASSTGPGSYEQYF. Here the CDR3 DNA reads TGCGCCAGCAGCACAGGGCCGGGTTCCTACGAGCAGTACTTC. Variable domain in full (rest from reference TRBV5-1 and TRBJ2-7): KAGVTQTPRYLIKTRGQQVTLSCSPISGHRSVSWYQQTPGQGLQFLFEYFSETQRNKGNFPGRFSGRQFSNSRSEMNVSTLELGDSALYLCASSTGPGSYEQYFGPGTRLTVT.

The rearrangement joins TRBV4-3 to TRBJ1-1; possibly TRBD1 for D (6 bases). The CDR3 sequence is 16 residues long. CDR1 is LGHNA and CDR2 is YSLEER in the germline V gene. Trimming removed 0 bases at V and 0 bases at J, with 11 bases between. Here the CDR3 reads CASSQDLGQLNTEAFF. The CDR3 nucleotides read TGCGCCAGCAGCCAAGATCTCGGACAGTTGAACACTGAAGCTTTCTTT.

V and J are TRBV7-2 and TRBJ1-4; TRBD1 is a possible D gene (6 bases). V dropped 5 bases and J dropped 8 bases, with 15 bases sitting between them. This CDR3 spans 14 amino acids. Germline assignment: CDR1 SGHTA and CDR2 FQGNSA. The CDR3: CASSARGGLEKLFF. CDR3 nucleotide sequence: TGTGCCAGCAGCGCCCGGGGGGGCTTGGAAAAACTGTTTTTT. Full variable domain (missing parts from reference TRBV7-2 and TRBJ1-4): GAGVSQSPSNKVTEKGKDVELRCDPISGHTALYWYRQSLGQGLEFLIYFQGNSAPDKSGLPSDRFSAERTGGSVSTLTIQRTQQEDSAVYLCASSARGGLEKLFFGSGTQLSVL.

The CDR3 protein is CASSLDGKYPQHF. The CDR3 bases are TGTGCCAGCAGCTTAGATGGCAAATATCCCCAGCATTTT. The chain combines TRBV11-2 with TRBJ1-5; D is unclear. V gave up 0 bases and J gave up 10 bases, with 10 bases separating them. CDR3 length: 13 residues. The germline V gene encodes CDR1 SGHAT and CDR2 FQNNGV.

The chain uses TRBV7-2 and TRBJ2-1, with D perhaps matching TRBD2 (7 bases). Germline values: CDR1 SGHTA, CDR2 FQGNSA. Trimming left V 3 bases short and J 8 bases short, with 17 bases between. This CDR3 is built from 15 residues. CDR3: CASSLGGAWSYEQFF. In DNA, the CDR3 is TGTGCCAGCAGCTTGGGGGGGGCTTGGTCGTATGAGCAGTTCTTC.

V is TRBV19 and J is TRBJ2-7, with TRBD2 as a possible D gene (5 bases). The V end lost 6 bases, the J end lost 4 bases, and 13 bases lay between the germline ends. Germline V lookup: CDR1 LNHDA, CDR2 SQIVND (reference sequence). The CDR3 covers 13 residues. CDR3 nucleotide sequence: TGTGCCAGTAGGTTAAGGCGCGGGTACGAGCAGTACGTC. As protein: CASRLRRGYEQYV.

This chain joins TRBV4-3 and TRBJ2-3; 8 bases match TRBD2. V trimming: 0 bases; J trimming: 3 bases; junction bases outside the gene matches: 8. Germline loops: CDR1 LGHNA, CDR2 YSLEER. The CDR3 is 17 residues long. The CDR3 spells CASSQDRGGLGTDTQYF. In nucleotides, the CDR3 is TGCGCCAGCAGCCAAGATCGGGGGGGACTAGGTACAGATACGCAGTATTTT.

In DNA form, the CDR3 reads TGTGCCAGCTCACCACGGGCAGACAGGGAGAGTGGCTACACCTTC. Protein sequence: CASSPRADRESGYTF. This rearrangement joins TRBV18 to TRBJ1-2, with 7 bases that match TRBD1. The V gene end was trimmed by 1 base and the J gene end by 7 bases; junction bases not matched to a gene: 9. This CDR3 contains 15 residues. CDR1 KGHSH and CDR2 LQKENI come from the germline V gene.

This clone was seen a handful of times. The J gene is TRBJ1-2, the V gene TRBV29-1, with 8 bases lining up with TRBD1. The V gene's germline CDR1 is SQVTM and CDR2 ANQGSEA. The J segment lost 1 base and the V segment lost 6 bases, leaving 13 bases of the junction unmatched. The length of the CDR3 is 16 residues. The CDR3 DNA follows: TGCAGCGTCGACGGCAGGGTACAGGGGGTTAACTATGGCTACACCTTC. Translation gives CSVDGRVQGVNYGYTF.

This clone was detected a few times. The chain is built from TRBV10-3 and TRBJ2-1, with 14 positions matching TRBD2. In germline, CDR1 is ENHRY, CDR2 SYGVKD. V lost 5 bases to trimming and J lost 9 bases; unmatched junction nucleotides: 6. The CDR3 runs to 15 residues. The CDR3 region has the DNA TGTGCCATCAGTTCCGGGACTAGCGGGAGTTTTGAGCAGTTCTTC. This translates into CAISSGTSGSFEQFF.

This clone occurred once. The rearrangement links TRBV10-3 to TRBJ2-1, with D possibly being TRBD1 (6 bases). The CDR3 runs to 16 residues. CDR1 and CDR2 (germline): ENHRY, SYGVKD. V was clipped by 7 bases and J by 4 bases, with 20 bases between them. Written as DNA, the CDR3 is TGTGCCATCACGTCAAACCAACCGACAGGATACAATGAGCAGTTCTTC. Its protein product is CAITSNQPTGYNEQFF.

The CDR3 protein is CASSLALDGAGYTF. The CDR3 coding sequence is TGTGCCAGCAGCTTAGCCCTTGACGGAGCTGGCTACACCTTC. This chain joins TRBV7-2 and TRBJ1-2; D not certain. Germline values: CDR1 SGHTA, CDR2 FQGNSA. Deletions cut 0 bases from V and 7 bases from J, with 12 bases between. CDR3 size: 14 residues.

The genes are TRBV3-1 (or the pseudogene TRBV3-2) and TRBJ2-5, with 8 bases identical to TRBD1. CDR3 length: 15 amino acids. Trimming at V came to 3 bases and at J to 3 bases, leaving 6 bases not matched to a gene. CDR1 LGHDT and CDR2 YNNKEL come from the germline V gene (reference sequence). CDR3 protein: CASSQAWDRKETQYF. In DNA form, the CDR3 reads TGTGCCAGCAGCCAGGCATGGGACAGGAAAGAGACCCAGTACTTC.